This T cell receptor beta chain comes out of a study of blood T cell repertoires in COVID-19. The ends were cut back, 0 bases at V and 9 bases at J, with 20 bases in the middle. The germline gives CDR1 GTSNPN, CDR2 SVGIG (reference sequence). The CDR3 covers 15 residues. Produced via immunoSEQ multiplex PCR; TCRdb's table is partial and in-frame only. The table has about 120,000 clones, roughly 79% seen once. This receptor was obtained from a human donor in a cohort sampled during active COVID-19. The sequencing sample was made of peripheral blood. The chain combines TRBV30 with TRBJ1-1, with D possibly matching TRBD1 (5 bases). In DNA, the CDR3 is TGTGCCTGGAGTGTGGGCGGGGGGGGTGTTCTTCAAGCTTTCTTT. Translation: CAWSVGGGGVLQAFF.